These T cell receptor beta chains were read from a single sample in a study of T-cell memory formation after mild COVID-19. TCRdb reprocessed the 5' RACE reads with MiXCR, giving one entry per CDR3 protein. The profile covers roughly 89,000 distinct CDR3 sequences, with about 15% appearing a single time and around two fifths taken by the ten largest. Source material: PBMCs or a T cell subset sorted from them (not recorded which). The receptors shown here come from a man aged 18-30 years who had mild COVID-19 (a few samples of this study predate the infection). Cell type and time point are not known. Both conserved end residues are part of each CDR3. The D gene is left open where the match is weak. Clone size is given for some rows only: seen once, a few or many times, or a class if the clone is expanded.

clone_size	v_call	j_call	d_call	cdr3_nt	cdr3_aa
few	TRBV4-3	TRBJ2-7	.	TGCGCCAGCAGCCAAGATAGGTCCACCTACGAGCAGTACTTC	CASSQDRSTYEQYF
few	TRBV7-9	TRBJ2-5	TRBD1	TGTGCCAGCAGCTCAACGCCCGGGACAGGGAAAGAGACCCAGTACTTC	CASSSTPGTGKETQYF
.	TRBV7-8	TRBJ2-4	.	TGTGCCAGCAGCCCGCGGGGCGCGCTAGCCAAAAACATTCAGTACTTC	CASSPRGALAKNIQYF
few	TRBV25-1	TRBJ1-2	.	TGTGCCAGCCTCCTGGAAGGGTTCGGCTACACCTTC	CASLLEGFGYTF
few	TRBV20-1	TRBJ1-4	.	TGCAGTGCTCCTCGGGGAGTGGGACTGTTTTTT	CSAPRGVGLFF
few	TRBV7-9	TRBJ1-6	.	TGTGCCAGCAGCGGTAATTCACCCCTCCACTTT	CASSGNSPLHF
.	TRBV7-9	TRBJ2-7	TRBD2	TGTGCCAGCAGCGTCAGCCTCGCGGGGGTAGGCGAGCAGTACTTC	CASSVSLAGVGEQYF
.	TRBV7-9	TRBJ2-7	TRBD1	TGTGCCAGCAGCTTTGCCGGGACAGAGTACGAGCAGTACTTC	CASSFAGTEYEQYF
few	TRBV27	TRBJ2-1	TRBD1	TGTGCCAGCAGTTACAGGGGGCCCTACAATGAGCAGTTCTTC	CASSYRGPYNEQFF
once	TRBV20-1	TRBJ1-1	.	TGCAGTGCTAGGTATGGGATGAACACTGAAGCTTTCTTT	CSARYGMNTEAFF
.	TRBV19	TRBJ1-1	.	TGTGCCAGTAGTACAGAAGACAGGACCGGCATGAACACTGAAGCTTTCTTT	CASSTEDRTGMNTEAFF
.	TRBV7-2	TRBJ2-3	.	TGTGCCAGCAGCTTAGCTAGGCCATCAGCCACAGATACGCAGTATTTT	CASSLARPSATDTQYF
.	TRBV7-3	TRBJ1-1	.	TGTGCCAGCAGCTTGTCCTCAGAGAACACTGAAGCTTTCTTT	CASSLSSENTEAFF
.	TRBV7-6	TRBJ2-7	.	TGTGCCAGCAGCTTAAAAAGCGGGCCTCCCTACGAGCAGTACTTC	CASSLKSGPPYEQYF
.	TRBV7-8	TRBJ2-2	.	TGTGCCAGCAGCCCCACCCTAGCGATTGCCGGGGAGCTGTTTTTT	CASSPTLAIAGELFF
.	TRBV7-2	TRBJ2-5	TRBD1	TGTGCCAGCAGCACACCCACAGGGGAAGAGACCCAGTACTTC	CASSTPTGEETQYF
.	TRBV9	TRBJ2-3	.	TGTGCCAGCAGCGTAGGTCCGGAGGTCCCCACAGATACGCAGTATTTT	CASSVGPEVPTDTQYF
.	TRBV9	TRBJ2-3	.	TGTGCCAGCAGCGTAGAACAGTTAGAAAATACGCAGTATTTT	CASSVEQLENTQYF
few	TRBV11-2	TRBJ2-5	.	TGTGCCAGCAGCGTCGGATCCACGACTCCGACCCAGTACTTC	CASSVGSTTPTQYF
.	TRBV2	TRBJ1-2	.	TGTGCCAGCAGTGTAACGGAACTAGATGGCTACACCTTC	CASSVTELDGYTF
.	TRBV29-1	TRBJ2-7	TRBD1	TGCAGCGCTGTTGGGACAGCAATGTACGAGCAGTACTTC	CSAVGTAMYEQYF
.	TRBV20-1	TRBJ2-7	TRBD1	TGCAGTGCTAGAGCAGGGGGTTACGAGCAGTACTTC	CSARAGGYEQYF
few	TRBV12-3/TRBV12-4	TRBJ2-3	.	TGTGCCAGCAGTTTGGCGGGGCCCGTGGATCAGTATTTT	CASSLAGPVDQYF
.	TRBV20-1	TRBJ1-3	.	TGCAGTGCTAGTCAGTATGGGGATAACTCTGGAAACACCATATATTTT	CSASQYGDNSGNTIYF
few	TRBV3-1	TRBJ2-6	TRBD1	TGTGCCAGCAGCCTGAGACAGGGGAAATTCTCTGGGGCCAACGTCCTGACTTTC	CASSLRQGKFSGANVLTF
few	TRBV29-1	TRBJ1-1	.	TGCAGCGTTCCCGGTACTGAAGCTTTCTTT	CSVPGTEAFF
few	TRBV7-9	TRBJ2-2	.	TGTGCCAGCAGAACATCCAGGACTCGACCTTTCGGGGAGCTGTTTTTT	CASRTSRTRPFGELFF
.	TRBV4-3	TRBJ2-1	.	TGCGCCAGCAGCCACAGCTCCTACAATGAGCAGTTCTTC	CASSHSSYNEQFF
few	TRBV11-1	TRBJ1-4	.	TGTGCCAGCAACCGGGAGAATGAAAAACTGTTTTTT	CASNRENEKLFF
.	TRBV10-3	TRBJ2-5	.	TGTGCCACGGCCCTAGTAAACCAAGAGACCCAGTACTTC	CATALVNQETQYF